A selection of T cell receptor beta chains follows, all from one sample in a study of T cell responses to AZD1222 COVID-19 vaccine. The protocol was immunoSEQ multiplex PCR, while the TCRdb copy is restricted to in-frame clones and leaves out a portion. The data show about 150,000 clones, approximately 90% seen once. Sequencing was performed on peripheral blood, taken on day 0 of AZD1222 vaccination. These receptors originate from an adult in good health. CDR3s include the opening cysteine and the closing phenylalanine or tryptophan. Each record gives: J gene, clone size, CDR3 length, D gene, V gene, CDR3 protein, CDR3 DNA. D genes are given only for firm matches. Clone sizes are given selectively: once, few, many, or a class where the clone is expanded.

J gene: TRBJ1-1
clone size: once
CDR3 length: 12
D gene: -
V gene: TRBV3-1/TRBV3-2
CDR3 protein: CASSQAHTEAFF
CDR3 DNA: TGTGCCAGCAGCCAAGCCCACACTGAAGCTTTCTTT

J gene: TRBJ2-7
clone size: -
CDR3 length: 16
D gene: -
V gene: TRBV27
CDR3 protein: CASSLYRRGRSYEQYF
CDR3 DNA: TGTGCCAGCAGTTTATATCGCAGGGGTAGGTCCTACGAGCAGTACTTC

J gene: TRBJ2-7
clone size: -
CDR3 length: 16
D gene: -
V gene: TRBV27
CDR3 protein: CASSANRVSRPYEQYF
CDR3 DNA: TGTGCCAGCAGTGCAAACAGGGTTTCGAGGCCCTACGAGCAGTACTTC

J gene: TRBJ1-2
clone size: -
CDR3 length: 13
D gene: -
V gene: TRBV3-1/TRBV3-2
CDR3 protein: CASSPQGSHGYTF
CDR3 DNA: TGTGCCAGCAGTCCCCAGGGGTCCCATGGCTACACCTTC

J gene: TRBJ1-1
clone size: few
CDR3 length: 16
D gene: -
V gene: TRBV5-1
CDR3 protein: CASSTGDEALSGEAFF
CDR3 DNA: TGCGCCAGCAGCACCGGAGATGAGGCATTGTCTGGTGAAGCTTTCTTT

J gene: TRBJ1-1
clone size: -
CDR3 length: 14
D gene: -
V gene: TRBV19
CDR3 protein: CASTVAGEWTEAFF
CDR3 DNA: TGTGCCAGTACCGTTGCGGGGGAGTGGACTGAAGCTTTCTTT

J gene: TRBJ1-2
clone size: -
CDR3 length: 14
D gene: -
V gene: TRBV19
CDR3 protein: CASSIGSAAWGYTF
CDR3 DNA: TGTGCCAGTAGTATAGGGTCGGCGGCGTGGGGCTACACCTTC

J gene: TRBJ1-6
clone size: -
CDR3 length: 15
D gene: TRBD1
V gene: TRBV3-1/TRBV3-2
CDR3 protein: CASSSSTGGISPLHF
CDR3 DNA: TGTGCCAGCAGCTCATCGACAGGGGGCATTTCACCCCTCCACTTT

J gene: TRBJ1-1
clone size: -
CDR3 length: 14
D gene: TRBD1
V gene: TRBV19
CDR3 protein: CASGRDRGLGEAFF
CDR3 DNA: TGTGCCAGTGGTCGGGACAGGGGGCTTGGTGAAGCTTTCTTT

J gene: TRBJ2-3
clone size: -
CDR3 length: 16
D gene: TRBD1
V gene: TRBV24-1
CDR3 protein: CATSDQATGGTDTQYF
CDR3 DNA: TGTGCCACCAGTGACCAAGCGACAGGGGGGACAGATACGCAGTATTTT

J gene: TRBJ2-7
clone size: -
CDR3 length: 14
D gene: -
V gene: TRBV7-3
CDR3 protein: CASSLRAGTYEQYF
CDR3 DNA: TGTGCCAGCAGCTTAAGGGCTGGCACCTACGAGCAGTACTTC

J gene: TRBJ1-1
clone size: -
CDR3 length: 14
D gene: TRBD1
V gene: TRBV6-5
CDR3 protein: CASRKQGAGTEAFF
CDR3 DNA: TGTGCCAGCAGAAAACAGGGGGCCGGGACTGAAGCTTTCTTT

J gene: TRBJ2-7
clone size: -
CDR3 length: 12
D gene: -
V gene: TRBV20-1
CDR3 protein: CSASLRAYEQYF
CDR3 DNA: TGCAGTGCTAGTTTGAGGGCCTACGAGCAGTACTTC

J gene: TRBJ1-6
clone size: once
CDR3 length: 16
D gene: -
V gene: TRBV28
CDR3 protein: CASSFQLRTVGSPLHF
CDR3 DNA: TGTGCCAGCAGTTTTCAGCTCCGGACAGTCGGTTCACCCCTCCACTTT

J gene: TRBJ2-7
clone size: -
CDR3 length: 15
D gene: TRBD2
V gene: TRBV11-2
CDR3 protein: CASSLGLAGIYEQYF
CDR3 DNA: TGTGCCAGCAGCTTAGGACTAGCGGGAATCTACGAGCAGTACTTC

J gene: TRBJ1-1
clone size: -
CDR3 length: 13
D gene: -
V gene: TRBV7-9
CDR3 protein: CASSYGRVTEAFF
CDR3 DNA: TGTGCCAGCAGCTACGGCAGGGTAACTGAAGCTTTCTTT

J gene: TRBJ1-1
clone size: few
CDR3 length: 13
D gene: -
V gene: TRBV5-1
CDR3 protein: CASRPARGTEAFF
CDR3 DNA: TGCGCCAGCAGACCGGCCCGGGGCACTGAAGCTTTCTTT